The sample holds a few counts of the clone carrying this TCR beta chain. Its antigen is unidentified. This specimen comes from a study of cytomegalovirus exposure and HLA in healthy donors. Study-level findings and limits: In a later analysis, several top co-occurrence clusters appeared linked to parvovirus B19, influenza, CMV and Epstein-Barr virus. Most TCR sequences were seen very rarely across donors, but some public TCRs occurred in many.

Both 60 Vbeta primers and 13 Jbeta primers went into the PCR. Here immunoSEQ multiplex PCR was the method, and the copy in TCRdb shows in-frame clones only, minus some. The sample lists tens of thousands of clones; approximately 75% were seen once. CDR1 is GTSNPN, CDR2 SVGIG, per germline (reference sequence). This CDR3 is 14 amino acids long. Trimming left V 6 bases short and J 4 bases short, with 19 bases between. The sample consisted of PBMCs. The TCR sequence derives from a woman aged 40 to 55 in good health and CMV-seronegative. The chain carries TRBV30 and TRBJ2-7, with D possibly TRBD2 on 6 matching bases. CDR3 region: CACSGFGTAYEQYF. The DNA for the CDR3 is TGTGCCTGCTCCGGCTTCGGGACTGCGTACGAGCAGTACTTC.